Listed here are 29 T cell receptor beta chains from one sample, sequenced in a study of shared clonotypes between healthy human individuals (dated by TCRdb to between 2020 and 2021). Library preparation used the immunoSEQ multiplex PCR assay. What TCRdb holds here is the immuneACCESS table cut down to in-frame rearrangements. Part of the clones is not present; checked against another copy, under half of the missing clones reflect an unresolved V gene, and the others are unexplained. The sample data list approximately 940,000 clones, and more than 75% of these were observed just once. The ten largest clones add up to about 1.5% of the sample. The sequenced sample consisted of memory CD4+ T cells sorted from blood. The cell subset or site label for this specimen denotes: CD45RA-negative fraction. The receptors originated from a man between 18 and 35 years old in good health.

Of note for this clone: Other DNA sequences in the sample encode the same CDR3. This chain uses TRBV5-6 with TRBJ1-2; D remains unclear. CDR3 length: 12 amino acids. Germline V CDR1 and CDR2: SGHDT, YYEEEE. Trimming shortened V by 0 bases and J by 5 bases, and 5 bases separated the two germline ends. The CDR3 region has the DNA TGTGCCAGCAGCTTGGCAGGTTATGGCTACACCTTC. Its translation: CASSLAGYGYTF.

The CDR3 reads CASFQGGNTEAFF. Written as DNA, the CDR3 is TGTGCCAGCTTTCAGGGGGGAAACACTGAAGCTTTCTTT. This sequence joins TRBV6-5 and TRBJ1-1; 7 nucleotides agree with TRBD1. J gave up 2 bases and V 8 bases, and 5 bases lay outside the gene matches. Germline V gives CDR1 MNHEY, CDR2 SVGAGI. This CDR3 comprises 13 residues.

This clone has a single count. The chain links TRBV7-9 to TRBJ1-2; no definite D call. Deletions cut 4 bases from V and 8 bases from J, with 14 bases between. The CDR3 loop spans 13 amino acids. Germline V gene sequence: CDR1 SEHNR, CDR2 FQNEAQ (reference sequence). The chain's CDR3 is CASSSDVVGGYTF. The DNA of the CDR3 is TGTGCCAGCAGCTCGGACGTAGTTGGCGGCTACACCTTC.

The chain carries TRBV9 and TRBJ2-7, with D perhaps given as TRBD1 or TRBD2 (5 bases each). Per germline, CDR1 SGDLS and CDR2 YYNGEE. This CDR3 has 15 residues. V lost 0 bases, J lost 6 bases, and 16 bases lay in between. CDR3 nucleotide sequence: TGTGCCAGCAGCGTAGTAGGGAACCTGAGGGGCGAGCAGTACTTC. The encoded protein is CASSVVGNLRGEQYF.

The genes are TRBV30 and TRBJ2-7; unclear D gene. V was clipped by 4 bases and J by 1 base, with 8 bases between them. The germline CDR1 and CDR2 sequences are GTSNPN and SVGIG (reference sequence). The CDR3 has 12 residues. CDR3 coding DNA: TGTGCCTGGAAGCAGATGTCCTACGAGCAGTACTTC. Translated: CAWKQMSYEQYF. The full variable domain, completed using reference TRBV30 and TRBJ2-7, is SQTIHQWPATLVQPVGSPLSLECTVEGTSNPNLYWYRQAAGRGLQLLFYSVGIGQISSEVPQNLSASRPQDRQFILSSKKLLLSDSGFYLCAWKQMSYEQYFGPGTRLTVT.

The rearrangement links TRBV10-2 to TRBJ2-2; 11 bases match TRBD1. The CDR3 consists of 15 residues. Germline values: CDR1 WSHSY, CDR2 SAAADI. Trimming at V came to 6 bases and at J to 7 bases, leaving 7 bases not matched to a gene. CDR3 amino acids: CASRPGTGGNGELFF. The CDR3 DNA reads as TGCGCCAGCAGACCCGGGACAGGGGGAAACGGGGAGCTGTTTTTT.

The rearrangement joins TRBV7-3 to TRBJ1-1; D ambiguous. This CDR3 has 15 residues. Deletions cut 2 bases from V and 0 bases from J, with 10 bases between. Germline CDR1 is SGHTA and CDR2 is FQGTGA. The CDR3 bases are TGTGCCAGCAGCTTATATAGGGCCATGAACACTGAAGCTTTCTTT. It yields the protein CASSLYRAMNTEAFF.

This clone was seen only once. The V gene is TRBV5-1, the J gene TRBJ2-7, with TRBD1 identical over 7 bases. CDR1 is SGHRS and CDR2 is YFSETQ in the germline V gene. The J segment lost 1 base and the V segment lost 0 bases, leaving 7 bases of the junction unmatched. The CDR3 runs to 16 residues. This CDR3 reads CASSLGPTGLSYEQYF. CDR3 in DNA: TGCGCCAGCAGCTTGGGACCGACAGGGTTATCCTACGAGCAGTACTTC.

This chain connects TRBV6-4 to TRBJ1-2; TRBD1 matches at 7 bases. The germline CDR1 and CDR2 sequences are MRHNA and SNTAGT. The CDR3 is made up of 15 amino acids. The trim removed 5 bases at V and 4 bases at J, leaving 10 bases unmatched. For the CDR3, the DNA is TGTGCCAGCAGTCCCGACAGGGTCGACGGCTATGGCTACACCTTC. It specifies CASSPDRVDGYGYTF.

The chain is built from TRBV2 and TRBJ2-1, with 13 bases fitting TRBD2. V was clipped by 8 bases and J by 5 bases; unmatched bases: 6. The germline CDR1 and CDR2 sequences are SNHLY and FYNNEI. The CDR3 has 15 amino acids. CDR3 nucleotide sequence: TGTGCCAGCGCCAGACTAGCGGGAGGTCACAATGAGCAGTTCTTC. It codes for CASARLAGGHNEQFF.

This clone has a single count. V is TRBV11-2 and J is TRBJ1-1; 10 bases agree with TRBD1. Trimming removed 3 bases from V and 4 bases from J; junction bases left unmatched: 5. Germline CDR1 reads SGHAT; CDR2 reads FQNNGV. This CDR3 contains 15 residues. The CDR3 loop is CASSFGWTGGTEAFF. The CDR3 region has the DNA TGTGCCAGCAGCTTTGGGTGGACAGGGGGCACTGAAGCTTTCTTT.

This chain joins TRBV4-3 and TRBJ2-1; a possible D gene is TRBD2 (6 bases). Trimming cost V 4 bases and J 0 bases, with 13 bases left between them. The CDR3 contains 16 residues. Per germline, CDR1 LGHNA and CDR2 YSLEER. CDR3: CASSPLLAVSYNEQFF. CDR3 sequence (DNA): TGCGCCAGCAGCCCCCTCTTAGCGGTCTCCTACAATGAGCAGTTCTTC.

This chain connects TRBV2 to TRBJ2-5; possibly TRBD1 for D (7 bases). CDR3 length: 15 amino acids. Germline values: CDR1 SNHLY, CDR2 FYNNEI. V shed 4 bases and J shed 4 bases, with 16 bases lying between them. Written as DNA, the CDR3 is TGTGCCAGCAGTGTTGGCAGGGGGGATGGAGAGACCCAGTACTTC. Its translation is CASSVGRGDGETQYF.

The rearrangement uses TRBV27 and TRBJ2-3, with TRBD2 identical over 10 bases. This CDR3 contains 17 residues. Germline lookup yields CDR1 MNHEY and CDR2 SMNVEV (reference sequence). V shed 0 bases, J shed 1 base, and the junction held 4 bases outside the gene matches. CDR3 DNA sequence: TGTGCCAGCAGTTTATCGGTAGCGGGGGGCCGCACAGATACGCAGTATTTT. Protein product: CASSLSVAGGRTDTQYF.

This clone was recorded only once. The DNA of the CDR3 is TGTGCCAGTAGTATAGGCGCAGGGGAGGATTCACCCCTCCACTTT. This translates into CASSIGAGEDSPLHF. The V and J genes are TRBV19 and TRBJ1-6; tentatively, D is TRBD1 (6 bases). There are 15 residues in the CDR3. Trimming shortened V by 1 base and J by 8 bases, and 12 bases separated the two germline ends. In germline, CDR1 is LNHDA, CDR2 SQIVND (reference sequence).

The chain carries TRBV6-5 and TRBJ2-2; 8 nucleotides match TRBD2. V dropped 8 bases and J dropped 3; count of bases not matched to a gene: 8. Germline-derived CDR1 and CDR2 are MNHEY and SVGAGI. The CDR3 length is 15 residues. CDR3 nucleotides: TGTGCCAGCTTTGAGACTAGCGCTTACACCGGGGAGCTGTTTTTT. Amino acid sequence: CASFETSAYTGELFF.

CDR3 sequence (DNA): TGTGCCAGCTCACCACCGCTTAGCGGCAATGAGCAGTTCTTC. Amino acids: CASSPPLSGNEQFF. The chain has TRBV18 and TRBJ2-1; maybe TRBD2 (6 bases). Germline V gives CDR1 KGHSH, CDR2 LQKENI. The CDR3 loop spans 14 amino acids. Deletions cut 0 bases from V and 6 bases from J, with 9 bases between.

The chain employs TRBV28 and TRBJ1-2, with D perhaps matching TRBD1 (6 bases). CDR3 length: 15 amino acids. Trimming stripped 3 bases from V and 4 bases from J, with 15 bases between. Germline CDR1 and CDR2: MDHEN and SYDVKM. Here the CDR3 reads CASSLGQGFTYGYTF. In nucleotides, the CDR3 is TGTGCCAGCAGTTTGGGTCAGGGGTTCACCTATGGCTACACCTTC.

The CDR3 sequence is CASSEQFSYEQYF. The DNA of the CDR3 is TGCGCCAGCAGTGAGCAGTTCTCCTACGAGCAGTACTTC. The V gene is TRBV10-2, the J gene TRBJ2-7; D gene uncertain. Germline V gene sequence: CDR1 WSHSY, CDR2 SAAADI. Trimming cost V 2 bases and J 0 bases, with 5 bases left between them. This CDR3 region has 13 residues.

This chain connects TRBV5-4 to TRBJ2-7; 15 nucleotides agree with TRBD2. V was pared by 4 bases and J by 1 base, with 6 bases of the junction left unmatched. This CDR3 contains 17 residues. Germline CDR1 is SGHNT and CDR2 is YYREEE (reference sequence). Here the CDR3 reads CASSPPGLAGGSYEQYF. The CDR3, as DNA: TGTGCCAGCAGCCCACCGGGACTAGCGGGAGGTTCCTACGAGCAGTACTTC. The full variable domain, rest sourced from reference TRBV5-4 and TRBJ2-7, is ETGVTQSPTHLIKTRGQQVTLRCSSQSGHNTVSWYQQALGQGPQFIFQYYREEENGRGNFPPRFSGLQFPNYSSELNVNALELDDSALYLCASSPPGLAGGSYEQYFGPGTRLTVT.

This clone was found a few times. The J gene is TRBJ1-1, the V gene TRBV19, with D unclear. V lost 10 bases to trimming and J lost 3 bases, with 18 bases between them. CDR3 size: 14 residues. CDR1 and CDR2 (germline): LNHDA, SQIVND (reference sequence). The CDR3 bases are TGTGCCACCCTGGACTTCTTTTCCGACACTGAAGCTTTCTTT. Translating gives CATLDFFSDTEAFF.

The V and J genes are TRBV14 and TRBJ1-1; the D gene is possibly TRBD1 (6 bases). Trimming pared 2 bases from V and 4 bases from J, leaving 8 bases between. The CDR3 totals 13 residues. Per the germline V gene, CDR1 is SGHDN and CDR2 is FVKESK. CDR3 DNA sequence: TGTGCCAGCAGCCAAAAGGGGGGCACTGAAGCTTTCTTT. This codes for CASSQKGGTEAFF.

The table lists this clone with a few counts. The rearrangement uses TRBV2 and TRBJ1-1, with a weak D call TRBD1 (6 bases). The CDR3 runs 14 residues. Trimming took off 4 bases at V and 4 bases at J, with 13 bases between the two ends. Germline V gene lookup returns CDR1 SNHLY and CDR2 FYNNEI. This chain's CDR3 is CASSVDQGGTEAFF. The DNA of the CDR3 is TGTGCCAGCAGTGTGGATCAAGGGGGCACTGAAGCTTTCTTT.

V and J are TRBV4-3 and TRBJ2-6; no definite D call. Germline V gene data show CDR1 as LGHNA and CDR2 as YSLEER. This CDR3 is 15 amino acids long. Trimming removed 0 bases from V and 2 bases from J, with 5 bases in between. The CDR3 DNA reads TGCGCCAGCAGCCAAGAATGGGCTGGGGCCAACGTCCTGACTTTC. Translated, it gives CASSQEWAGANVLTF.

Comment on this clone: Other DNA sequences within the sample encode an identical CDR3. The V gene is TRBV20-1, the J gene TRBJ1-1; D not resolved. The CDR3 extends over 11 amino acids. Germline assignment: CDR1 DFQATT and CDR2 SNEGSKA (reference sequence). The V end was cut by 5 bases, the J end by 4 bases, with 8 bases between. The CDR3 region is CSARPGTEAFF. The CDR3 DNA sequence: TGCAGTGCTCGCCCAGGCACTGAAGCTTTCTTT.

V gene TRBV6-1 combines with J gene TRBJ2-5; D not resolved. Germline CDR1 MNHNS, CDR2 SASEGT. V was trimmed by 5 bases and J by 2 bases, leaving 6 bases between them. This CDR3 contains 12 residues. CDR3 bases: TGTGCCAGCAGTCGTCAGCAAGAGACCCAGTACTTC. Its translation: CASSRQQETQYF.

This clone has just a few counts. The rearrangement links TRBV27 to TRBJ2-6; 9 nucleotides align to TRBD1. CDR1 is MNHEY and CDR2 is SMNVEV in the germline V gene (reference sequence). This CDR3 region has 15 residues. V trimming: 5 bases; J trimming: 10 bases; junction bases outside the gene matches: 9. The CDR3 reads CASSPAFGTGNVLTF. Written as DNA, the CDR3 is TGTGCCAGCAGTCCCGCCTTTGGGACAGGGAACGTCCTGACTTTC.

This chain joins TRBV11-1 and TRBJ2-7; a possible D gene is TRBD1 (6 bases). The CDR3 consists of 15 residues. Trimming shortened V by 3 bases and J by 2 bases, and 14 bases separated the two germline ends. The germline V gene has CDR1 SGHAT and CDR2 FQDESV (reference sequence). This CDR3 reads CASSFAGTLAYEQYF. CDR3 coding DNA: TGTGCCAGCAGCTTTGCCGGGACACTCGCCTACGAGCAGTACTTC.

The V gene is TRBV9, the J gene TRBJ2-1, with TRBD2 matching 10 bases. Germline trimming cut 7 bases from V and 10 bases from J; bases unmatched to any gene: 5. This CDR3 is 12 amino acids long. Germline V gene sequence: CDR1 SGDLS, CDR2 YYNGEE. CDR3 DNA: TGTGCCAGCGCTCGGACTAGCGGCGAGCAGTTCTTC. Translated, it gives CASARTSGEQFF.